This T cell receptor (beta chain) emerged from a study of CD8 T cells in Susac syndrome. This CDR3 comprises 15 residues. Germline CDR1 SEHNR, CDR2 FQNEAQ (reference sequence). Trimming pared 5 bases from V and 0 bases from J, leaving 14 bases between. TEMRA cells were FACS-enriched and CD8+ and CD4+ T cells negatively isolated. This clonotype was detected only once. Reverse transcription of about 0.5 to 1 ug RNA was performed with random hexamers. Across 54 Vbeta and 13 Jbeta, TCR beta CDR3 was amplified with immunoSEQ multiplex PCR. TCRdb independently ran MiXCR on the immunoSEQ multiplex PCR reads; one entry per CDR3 protein. The data contain almost 450,000 distinct CDR3 sequences, more than 80% of them singletons.

This sequence originates from a human donor with multiple sclerosis. The V and J genes are TRBV7-9 and TRBJ2-7; D is undetermined. The sequencing sample was made of CD8+ T cells from PBMCs. CDR3 region: CASSPTAGDSYEQYF. The CDR3 DNA sequence: TGTGCCAGCAGCCCCACGGCAGGTGACTCCTACGAGCAGTACTTC.